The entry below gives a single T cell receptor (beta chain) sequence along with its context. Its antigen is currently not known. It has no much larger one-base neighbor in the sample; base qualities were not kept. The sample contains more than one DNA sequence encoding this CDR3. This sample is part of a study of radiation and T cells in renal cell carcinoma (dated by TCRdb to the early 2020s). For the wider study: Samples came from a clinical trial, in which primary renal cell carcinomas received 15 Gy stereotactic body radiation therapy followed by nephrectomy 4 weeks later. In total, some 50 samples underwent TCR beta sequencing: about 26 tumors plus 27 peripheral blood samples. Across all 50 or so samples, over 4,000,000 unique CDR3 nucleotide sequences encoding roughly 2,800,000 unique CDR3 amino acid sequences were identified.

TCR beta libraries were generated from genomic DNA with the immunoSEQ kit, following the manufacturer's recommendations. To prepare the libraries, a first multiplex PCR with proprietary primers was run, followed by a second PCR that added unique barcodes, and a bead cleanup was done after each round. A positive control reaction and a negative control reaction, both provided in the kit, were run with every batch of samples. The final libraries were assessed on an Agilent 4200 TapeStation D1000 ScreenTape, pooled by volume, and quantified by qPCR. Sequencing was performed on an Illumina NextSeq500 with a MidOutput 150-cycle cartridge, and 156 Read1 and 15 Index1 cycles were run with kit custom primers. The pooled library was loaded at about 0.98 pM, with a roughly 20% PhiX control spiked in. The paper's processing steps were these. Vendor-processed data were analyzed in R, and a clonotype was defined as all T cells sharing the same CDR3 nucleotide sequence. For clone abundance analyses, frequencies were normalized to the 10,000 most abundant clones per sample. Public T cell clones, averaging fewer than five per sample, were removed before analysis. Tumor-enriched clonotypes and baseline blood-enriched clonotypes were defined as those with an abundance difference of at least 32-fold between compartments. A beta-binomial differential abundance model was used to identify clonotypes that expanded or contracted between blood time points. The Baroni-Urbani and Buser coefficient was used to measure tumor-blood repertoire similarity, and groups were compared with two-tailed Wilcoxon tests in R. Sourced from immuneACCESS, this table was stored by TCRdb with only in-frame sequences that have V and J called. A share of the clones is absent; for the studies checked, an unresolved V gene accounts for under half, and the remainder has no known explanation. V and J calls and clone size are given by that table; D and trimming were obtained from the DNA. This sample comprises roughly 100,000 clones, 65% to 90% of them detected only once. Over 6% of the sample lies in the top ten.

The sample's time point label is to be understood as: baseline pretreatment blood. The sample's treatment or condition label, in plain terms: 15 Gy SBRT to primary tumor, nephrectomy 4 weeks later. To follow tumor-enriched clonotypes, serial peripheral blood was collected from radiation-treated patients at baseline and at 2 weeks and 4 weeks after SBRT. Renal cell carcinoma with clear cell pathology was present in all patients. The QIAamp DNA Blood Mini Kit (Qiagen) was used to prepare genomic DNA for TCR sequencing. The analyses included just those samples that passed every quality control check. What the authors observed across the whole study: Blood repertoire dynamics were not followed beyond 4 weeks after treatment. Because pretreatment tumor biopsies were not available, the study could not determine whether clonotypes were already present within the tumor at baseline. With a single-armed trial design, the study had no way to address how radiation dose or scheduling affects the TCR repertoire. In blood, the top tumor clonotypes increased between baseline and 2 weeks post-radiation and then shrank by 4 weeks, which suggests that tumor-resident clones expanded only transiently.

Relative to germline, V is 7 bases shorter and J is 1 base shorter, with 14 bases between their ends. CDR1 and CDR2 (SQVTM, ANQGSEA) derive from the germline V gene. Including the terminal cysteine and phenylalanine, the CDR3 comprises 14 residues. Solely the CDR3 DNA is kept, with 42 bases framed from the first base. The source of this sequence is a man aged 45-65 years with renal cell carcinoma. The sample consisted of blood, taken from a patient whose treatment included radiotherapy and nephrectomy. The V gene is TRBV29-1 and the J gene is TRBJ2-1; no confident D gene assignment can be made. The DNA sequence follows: TGCAGCGGTAAAAAAGATCAGTCCTACAATGAGCAGTTCTTC. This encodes CSGKKDQSYNEQFF.